The 23 T cell receptor beta chains given below trace back to one sample, sequenced in a study of blood T cell repertoires in COVID-19 (dated by TCRdb to 2019 to 2021). Library construction relied on the immunoSEQ multiplex PCR assay. TCRdb carries this immuneACCESS record with in-frame sequences only. Its versions omit some clonotypes, under half of them owing to an unresolved V gene in the studies checked, with the rest unexplained. Here the sample has 150,000 to 200,000 clones; about 89% occur a single time. About 3.5% of the sample goes to the ten largest clones. Sequencing was performed on peripheral blood. Source of these receptors: a man in his 70s with acute or convalescent COVID-19.

The rearrangement uses TRBV10-1 and TRBJ1-3; D is perhaps TRBD1 (6 bases). This CDR3 has 15 residues. V lost 0 bases and J lost 2, with 8 bases in between. CDR1 is WNHNN, CDR2 SYGVQD, per germline (reference sequence). CDR3 amino acids: CASSESGTPGNTIYF. DNA for the CDR3: TGCGCCAGCAGTGAGTCGGGGACACCTGGAAACACCATATATTTT.

The J gene is TRBJ2-1, the V gene TRBV6-5; 13 positions agree with TRBD2. Losses at the gene ends were 10 bases for V and 9 bases for J; bases not matched to a gene: 12. Germline V gene data show CDR1 as MNHEY and CDR2 as SVGAGI. The CDR3 is 15 amino acids. CDR3 bases: TGTGCCACCTTCTCCGGGACTAGCGGGGTTCGTGAGCAGTTCTTC. Its translation: CATFSGTSGVREQFF.

The chain has TRBV27 and TRBJ2-5; D ambiguous. There are 14 residues in the CDR3. Trimming took off 0 bases at V and 1 base at J, with 6 bases between the two ends. CDR1 and CDR2 from the germline V gene are MNHEY and SMNVEV (reference sequence). The CDR3 is CASSLSASQETQYF. DNA for the CDR3: TGTGCCAGCAGTTTATCTGCCAGCCAAGAGACCCAGTACTTC.

This chain joins TRBV2 and TRBJ2-7; maybe TRBD1 (6 bases). Germline V gives CDR1 SNHLY, CDR2 FYNNEI. The CDR3 covers 13 residues. V lost 4 bases, J lost 7 bases, and 14 bases lay in between. CDR3 in amino acids: CASSAHQGREQYF. The CDR3 DNA reads as TGTGCCAGCAGTGCACATCAGGGGCGGGAGCAGTACTTC.

The chain joins TRBV11-3 to TRBJ2-1; D is perhaps TRBD1 (5 bases). Trimming removed 3 bases at V and 2 bases at J, with 8 bases between. The CDR3 loop spans 14 amino acids. Per the germline V gene, CDR1 is SGHNT and CDR2 is YENEEA. DNA of the CDR3: TGTGCCAGCAGCTTGCAAGGGGCCTACAATGAGCAGTTCTTC. It specifies CASSLQGAYNEQFF.

The chain carries TRBV18 and TRBJ2-3; 7 nucleotides match TRBD2. The CDR3 extends over 16 amino acids. Germline CDR1 KGHSH, CDR2 LQKENI. The V gene end was trimmed by 0 bases and the J gene end by 4 bases; junction bases not matched to a gene: 7. CDR3 sequence (DNA): TGTGCCAGCTCACCACCTTTCGGGGGAGGGTCAGATACGCAGTATTTT. As protein: CASSPPFGGGSDTQYF. Based on the CDR3 plus reference TRBV18 and TRBJ2-3, the full variable domain is NAGVMQNPRHLVRRRGQEARLRCSPMKGHSHVYWYRQLPEEGLKFMVYLQKENIIDESGMPKERFSAEFPKEGPSILRIQQVVRGDSAAYFCASSPPFGGGSDTQYFGPGTRLTVL.

J is TRBJ2-7 and V is TRBV2, with TRBD1 matching 10 bases. In germline, CDR1 is SNHLY, CDR2 FYNNEI. The J segment lost 4 bases and the V segment lost 6 bases, leaving 15 bases of the junction unmatched. The CDR3 is made up of 17 amino acids. CDR3 residues: CASSLRNTGQGRYEQYF. The DNA of the CDR3 is TGTGCCAGCAGCCTTCGAAATACGGGACAGGGGCGATACGAGCAGTACTTC.

The chain is built from TRBV4-2 and TRBJ1-2; D not certain. Germline loops: CDR1 LGHNA, CDR2 YNFKEQ. CDR3 length equals 14 residues. V lost 0 bases to trimming and J lost 0 bases, with 5 bases between them. Written as DNA, the CDR3 is TGTGCCAGCAGCCAAGAGTTAACTAACTATGGCTACACCTTC. Translating gives CASSQELTNYGYTF.

The chain employs TRBV27 and TRBJ1-6, with D perhaps matching TRBD1 (5 bases). The CDR3 contains 13 residues. Germline-derived CDR1 and CDR2 are MNHEY and SMNVEV (reference sequence). The ends were cut back, 5 bases at V and 8 bases at J, with 10 bases in the middle. CDR3 DNA sequence: TGTGCCAGCAGTGACGGACATGATTCACCCCTCCACTTT. Translating gives CASSDGHDSPLHF.

The V call is TRBV30, the J call TRBJ2-2; 7 bases align to TRBD2. V lost 8 bases to trimming and J lost 4 bases; unmatched junction nucleotides: 7. CDR1 and CDR2 (germline): GTSNPN, SVGIG (reference sequence). This CDR3 spans 13 amino acids. CDR3 sequence: CAAGLVTTGELFF. The CDR3 bases are TGTGCCGCCGGACTAGTGACCACCGGGGAGCTGTTTTTT.

This CDR3 reads CASSGRQGNLAPLHF. CDR3 coding DNA: TGTGCCAGCAGCGGGCGACAGGGTAATTTGGCACCCCTCCACTTT. This chain connects TRBV5-5 to TRBJ1-6, with 7 bases aligning to TRBD1. Germline V gives CDR1 SGHKS, CDR2 YYEKEE (reference sequence). The CDR3 is made up of 15 amino acids. The V and J ends lost 4 bases and 11 bases, in that order; junction bases with no gene match: 12.

This chain links TRBV28 with TRBJ1-3; D call uncertain. V was trimmed by 5 bases and J by 0 bases, leaving 14 bases between them. The CDR3 loop spans 16 amino acids. Germline values: CDR1 MDHEN, CDR2 SYDVKM. CDR3: CASSPPPVISGNTIYF. CDR3 nucleotides: TGTGCCAGCAGTCCCCCTCCAGTCATCTCTGGAAACACCATATATTTT.

This clone turned up a few times. The chain couples TRBV6-5 to TRBJ2-1, with TRBD2 identical over 11 bases. In germline, CDR1 is MNHEY, CDR2 SVGAGI. The CDR3 extends over 15 amino acids. Trimming removed 6 bases from V and 10 bases from J; junction bases left unmatched: 11. The CDR3 loop reads CASRPLAGARHEQFF. The CDR3, as DNA: TGTGCCAGCAGGCCACTAGCGGGAGCACGACACGAGCAGTTCTTC.

The gene calls are TRBV30 and TRBJ2-5; no firm D call. Germline CDR1 reads GTSNPN; CDR2 reads SVGIG (reference sequence). The CDR3 is 13 residues long. Deletions cut 4 bases from V and 7 bases from J, with 16 bases between. The CDR3: CAWNSVLRGTQYF. CDR3 sequence (DNA): TGTGCCTGGAACTCGGTCCTGAGAGGGACCCAGTACTTC.

The V gene is TRBV18, the J gene TRBJ1-1; 7 nucleotides align to TRBD1. The V segment lost 2 bases and the J segment 5 bases; nucleotides outside the gene matches: 5. The germline gives CDR1 KGHSH, CDR2 LQKENI. The length of the CDR3 is 14 residues. CDR3 region: CASSPTTGVTEAFF. The CDR3 DNA reads TGTGCCAGCTCACCAACTACAGGGGTGACTGAAGCTTTCTTT.

Written as DNA, the CDR3 is TGTGCCATCAGTGGCCGGTCGGCTAGCGGGGAGGAAGAGACCCAGTACTTC. As protein: CAISGRSASGEEETQYF. The gene calls are TRBV10-3 and TRBJ2-5; TRBD2 matches at 9 bases. V dropped 4 bases and J dropped 3; count of bases not matched to a gene: 12. This CDR3 comprises 17 residues. Per the germline V gene, CDR1 is ENHRY and CDR2 is SYGVKD.

The V gene is TRBV6-6, the J gene TRBJ2-4, with D maybe TRBD2 (7 bases). This CDR3 comprises 14 residues. CDR1 and CDR2 from the germline V gene are MNHNY and SVGAGI (reference sequence). The V end was cut by 7 bases, the J end by 9 bases, with 19 bases between. The CDR3 nucleotides are TGTGCCAGCACGAAGGGGGGGCTGAACGGCATTCAGTACTTC. It is translated as CASTKGGLNGIQYF.

V and J are TRBV3-1 (or the pseudogene TRBV3-2) and TRBJ2-2; TRBD2 matches 10 bases. This CDR3 is built from 17 residues. The germline gives CDR1 LGHDT, CDR2 YNNKEL (reference sequence). V was pared by 3 bases and J by 1 base, with 5 bases of the junction left unmatched. CDR3 sequence (DNA): TGTGCCAGCAGCCAGGGACTAGCGAGCAGGAACACCGGGGAGCTGTTTTTT. Its protein product is CASSQGLASRNTGELFF.

V usage is TRBV5-1 and J usage is TRBJ1-1; 11 bases line up with TRBD1. CDR1 and CDR2 from the germline V gene are SGHRS and YFSETQ. The CDR3 is made up of 16 amino acids. The ends lost 5 bases at V and 1 base at J; junction bases unmatched: 7. The chain's CDR3 is CASRPGTGGPNTEAFF. CDR3 nucleotides: TGCGCCAGCAGACCCGGGACAGGGGGTCCGAACACTGAAGCTTTCTTT.

V and J are TRBV11-2 and TRBJ1-6, with D uncertain. Trimming stripped 5 bases from V and 9 bases from J, with 14 bases between. The CDR3 runs 14 residues. Per germline, CDR1 SGHAT and CDR2 FQNNGV. CDR3 sequence reads: CASSPPGRISPLHF. The CDR3 coding sequence is TGTGCCAGCAGCCCCCCCGGGAGGATTTCACCCCTCCACTTT.

The V gene is TRBV4-1, the J gene TRBJ1-2; 8 bases map to TRBD1. Trimming took 3 bases from V and 8 from J; bases not matched to a gene: 11. The germline V gene encodes CDR1 MGHRA and CDR2 YSYEKL. There are 15 residues in the CDR3. For the CDR3, the DNA is TGCGCCAGCAGCCACCCGGGACAGGCAAAGGGAGGCTACACCTTC. This codes for CASSHPGQAKGGYTF.

The chain links TRBV20-1 to TRBJ2-7, with no clear D. The germline V gene has CDR1 DFQATT and CDR2 SNEGSKA (reference sequence). V lost 2 bases and J 3 bases, leaving 5 bases between the germline ends. The CDR3 contains 11 residues. The DNA of the CDR3 is TGCAGTGCTAGACAGGACTACGAGCAGTACTTC. Its protein is CSARQDYEQYF.

Here the CDR3 DNA reads TGTGCCAGCAGTGAAATCAGTTGGGGACAGGGGCTTAGCTCCTATAATTCACCCCTCCACTTT. This gives the protein CASSEISWGQGLSSYNSPLHF. The rearrangement joins TRBV6-1 to TRBJ1-6, with 10 nucleotides matching TRBD1. V lost 2 bases to trimming and J lost 0 bases; unmatched junction nucleotides: 13. Germline loops: CDR1 MNHNS, CDR2 SASEGT. This CDR3 has 21 residues.